The 25 T cell receptor beta chains below come from one sample, sequenced in a study of CD8+CD57+ T cells in acquired aplastic anemia. The patients chosen for sequencing had shown expansion of CD8+CD57+ cells (detected by flow cytometry). Genomic DNA templated the TCR beta VDJ and CDR3 profiling. TCRdb re-called the reads through MiXCR, storing one row per CDR3 protein. The data show under 200,000 distinct CDR3 sequences, with roughly 43% seen just once and roughly 2.8% held by the top ten. Sequencing used sorted CD4+, CD8+, or CD8+CD57+ T cells (not recorded which) from PBMCs. The source is a human donor with aplastic anemia.

V gene TRBV19 combines with J gene TRBJ1-1, with D possibly matching TRBD1 (5 bases). CDR3 size: 14 residues. Germline V gene sequence: CDR1 LNHDA, CDR2 SQIVND (reference sequence). V was clipped by 7 bases and J by 1 base, with 13 bases between them. The CDR3 reads CASKGVYGNTEAFF. Written as DNA, the CDR3 is TGTGCCAGTAAAGGGGTTTATGGGAACACTGAAGCTTTCTTT.

The chain links TRBV24-1 to TRBJ1-2, with TRBD1 matching over 7 bases. CDR1 KGHDR and CDR2 SFDVKD come from the germline V gene. The V and J ends lost 5 bases and 2 bases, in that order; junction bases with no gene match: 7. This CDR3 has 15 amino acids. CDR3 region: CATSASPGQNYGYTF. CDR3 bases: TGTGCCACCAGTGCTTCTCCGGGACAGAACTATGGCTACACCTTC.

This chain connects TRBV7-9 to TRBJ2-7; D remains ambiguous. Germline V gives CDR1 SEHNR, CDR2 FQNEAQ (reference sequence). Between the trimmed V and J ends, which lost 8 bases and 2 bases, there was a span of 10 bases. CDR3 size: 12 residues. The CDR3 is CASARTAYEQYF. CDR3 DNA: TGTGCCAGCGCTCGGACCGCCTACGAGCAGTACTTC.

The chain uses TRBV7-8 and TRBJ2-7; the D is unclear. Trimming took off 1 base at V and 9 bases at J, with 1 base between the two ends. Germline V gene lookup returns CDR1 SGHVS and CDR2 FQNEAQ. The CDR3 extends over 9 amino acids. The chain's CDR3 is CASSLGQYF. The CDR3 DNA reads TGTGCCAGCAGCTTAGGGCAGTACTTC.

This clonotype came up a few times. V is TRBV2 and J is TRBJ1-2, with 8 bases aligning to TRBD1. The V and J ends lost 7 bases and 5 bases, in that order; junction bases with no gene match: 9. The CDR3 spans 14 residues. Germline loops: CDR1 SNHLY, CDR2 FYNNEI. In DNA, the CDR3 is TGTGCCAGCACGACAGGGGCGTTTAGGTATGGCTACACCTTC. This sequence encodes CASTTGAFRYGYTF.

This clonotype was counted ten times or more. The J gene is TRBJ1-1, the V gene TRBV11-2; D ambiguous. Germline loops: CDR1 SGHAT, CDR2 FQNNGV. The CDR3 is made up of 14 amino acids. Trimming removed 0 bases at V and 3 bases at J, with 8 bases between. The CDR3 loop reads CASSLDIPYTEAFF. DNA of the CDR3: TGTGCCAGCAGCTTAGATATCCCATACACTGAAGCTTTCTTT.

The sample holds many counts of this clonotype. The chain links TRBV20-1 to TRBJ1-5, with TRBD1 identical over 7 bases. Germline CDR1 and CDR2: DFQATT and SNEGSKA (reference sequence). The V segment lost 5 bases and the J segment 5 bases; nucleotides outside the gene matches: 9. This CDR3 has 14 residues. The CDR3 DNA follows: TGCAGTGCTCGACAGGGTACGTCGGATCAGCCCCAGCATTTT. Translating gives CSARQGTSDQPQHF.

At least ten counts were recorded for this clonotype. This chain uses TRBV7-2 with TRBJ2-5; 9 bases agree with TRBD2. V lost 5 bases to trimming and J lost 4 bases; unmatched junction nucleotides: 14. The CDR3 consists of 17 residues. Germline CDR1 and CDR2: SGHTA and FQGNSA. The CDR3 DNA is TGTGCCAGCAGCCCTTCGACTAGCGGACGGGGGGGAGAGACCCAGTACTTC. Its translation is CASSPSTSGRGGETQYF.

The chain combines TRBV20-1 with TRBJ2-2; D may be TRBD1 (6 bases). The V gene lost 4 bases and the J gene lost 3 bases, with 9 bases spanning the gap. Germline V lookup: CDR1 DFQATT, CDR2 SNEGSKA (reference sequence). This CDR3 has 13 amino acids. CDR3 bases: TGCAGTGCTAACCAGGGGTACACCGGGGAGCTGTTTTTT. Encoded protein: CSANQGYTGELFF.

The chain links TRBV12-3 or TRBV12-4 to TRBJ2-7, with 7 bases fitting TRBD2. With V trimmed by 4 bases and J by 3 bases, 9 bases remained unmatched. The CDR3 spans 15 residues. CDR3 nucleotides: TGTGCCAGCAGTTCGGTTCGCAGGGAGGGCTACGAGCAGTACTTC. The encoded protein is CASSSVRREGYEQYF.

The chain employs TRBV10-3 and TRBJ2-3; 7 bases match TRBD1. The CDR3 contains 16 residues. Germline assignment: CDR1 ENHRY and CDR2 SYGVKD. Germline trimming cut 4 bases from V and 4 bases from J; bases unmatched to any gene: 11. The CDR3 protein is CAISGWTGQEADTQYF. CDR3 DNA sequence: TGTGCCATCAGTGGATGGACAGGCCAAGAGGCAGATACGCAGTATTTT.

The chain has TRBV28 and TRBJ1-2, with unresolved D. V shed 3 bases and J shed 8 bases, with 16 bases lying between them. Germline V gives CDR1 MDHEN, CDR2 SYDVKM. The CDR3 has 14 residues. Here the CDR3 DNA reads TGTGCCAGCAGTTTTCCCATACCCCCTAAAGGCTACACCTTC. Translating it yields CASSFPIPPKGYTF.

This clonotype was detected ten times or more. This chain joins TRBV5-1 and TRBJ2-3; perhaps D is TRBD1 or TRBD2 (6 bases each). The CDR3 is made up of 14 amino acids. Germline-derived CDR1 and CDR2 are SGHRS and YFSETQ. The V gene lost 6 bases and the J gene lost 0 bases, with 11 bases spanning the gap. CDR3 in amino acids: CASNGGGSTDTQYF. CDR3 coding DNA: TGCGCCAGCAATGGAGGGGGGAGCACAGATACGCAGTATTTT.

The chain joins TRBV14 to TRBJ1-1, with a weak D call TRBD1 (5 bases). V was pared by 6 bases and J by 4 bases, with 9 bases between. Germline CDR1 and CDR2: SGHDN and FVKESK. This CDR3 has 12 residues. The CDR3 DNA sequence: TGTGCCAGCAGTCCAGGGTTCACTGAAGCTTTCTTT. It specifies CASSPGFTEAFF.

In this sample, this clonotype turned up many times. This chain uses TRBV4-2 with TRBJ1-2; 7 nucleotides align to TRBD1. CDR1 is LGHNA and CDR2 is YNFKEQ in the germline V gene. With 3 bases clipped from V and 7 bases from J, the junction kept 5 bases outside the gene matches. This CDR3 has 13 residues. The CDR3 nucleotides are TGTGCCAGCAGCCATCCAGGGGGAGTTGGCTACACCTTC. It specifies CASSHPGGVGYTF.

The CDR3 region is CASRRTDNSYNEQFF. The CDR3 coding sequence is TGCGCCAGCAGACGGACAGATAATTCCTACAATGAGCAGTTCTTC. The chain recombines TRBV5-1 with TRBJ2-1; weak D call: TRBD1 (6 bases). Trimming pared 5 bases from V and 1 base from J, leaving 13 bases between. CDR1 and CDR2 from the germline V gene are SGHRS and YFSETQ. This CDR3 comprises 15 residues.

This chain links TRBV11-1 with TRBJ2-2; TRBD2 matches at 8 bases. The junction had 12 bases not matched to a gene; V was cut back by 6 bases and J by 0 bases. Germline V CDR1 and CDR2: SGHAT, FQDESV (reference sequence). This CDR3 spans 18 amino acids. CDR3 sequence: CASRVRGSGKANTGELFF. The CDR3 nucleotides read TGTGCCAGCAGAGTGCGGGGTAGCGGGAAAGCGAACACCGGGGAGCTGTTTTTT. Variable domain in full (rest from reference TRBV11-1 and TRBJ2-2): EAEVAQSPRYKITEKSQAVAFWCDPISGHATLYWYRQILGQGPELLVQFQDESVVDDSQLPKDRFSAERLKGVDSTLKIQPAELGDSAMYLCASRVRGSGKANTGELFFGEGSRLTVL.

This clonotype was picked up many times. The rearrangement links TRBV5-1 to TRBJ2-7, with D perhaps TRBD1 (5 bases). CDR3 size: 14 residues. Germline values: CDR1 SGHRS, CDR2 YFSETQ. V was pared by 0 bases and J by 2 bases, with 9 bases between. The CDR3 spells CASSLDRSAYEQYF. The CDR3 region has the DNA TGCGCCAGCAGCTTGGACAGGTCCGCCTACGAGCAGTACTTC.

This clonotype was detected many times. This chain joins TRBV28 and TRBJ1-2; D is ambiguous. Germline CDR1 and CDR2: MDHEN and SYDVKM. The CDR3 contains 12 residues. V was clipped by 3 bases and J by 7 bases, with 9 bases between them. CDR3 coding DNA: TGTGCCAGCAGTTTTCTTAGGGCTGGCTACACCTTC. Amino acids: CASSFLRAGYTF.

At least ten counts were recorded for this clonotype. The chain recombines TRBV7-3 with TRBJ2-5; the D gene is possibly TRBD1 (6 bases). From germline, CDR1 is SGHTA and CDR2 FQGTGA. V lost 5 bases and J lost 5, with 15 bases in between. CDR3 size: 14 residues. CDR3 residues: CASSRSQGSETQYF. The CDR3, as DNA: TGTGCCAGCAGCCGGTCACAGGGTTCGGAGACCCAGTACTTC.

This clonotype was recorded a few times. This may stem from a read error, because a much larger clone lies one nucleotide away. This CDR3 is missing its conserved last phenylalanine or tryptophan, likely due to a read error. V usage is TRBV9 and J usage is TRBJ2-2, with TRBD2 matching 8 bases. V lost 2 bases and J lost 5; bases outside the gene matches: 5. The CDR3 has 15 amino acids. In germline, CDR1 is SGDLS, CDR2 YYNGEE. Here the CDR3 reads CASSVPAGATGELFL. As DNA, the CDR3 is TGTGCCAGCAGCGTGCCAGCGGGAGCTACCGGGGAGCTGTTTCTT.

This clonotype has ten or more counts. The rearrangement joins TRBV15 to TRBJ1-1; TRBD1 agrees at 8 bases. This CDR3 spans 15 amino acids. Germline values: CDR1 LNHNV, CDR2 YYDKDF (reference sequence). Losses at the gene ends were 0 bases for V and 7 bases for J; bases not matched to a gene: 7. CDR3 sequence: CATSREGAGGNEAFF. The CDR3 DNA sequence: TGTGCCACCAGCAGAGAGGGGGCAGGGGGCAATGAAGCTTTCTTT.

This sequence joins TRBV4-1 and TRBJ1-6; 10 bases are a match to TRBD1. This CDR3 region has 15 residues. Trimming removed 5 bases from V and 7 bases from J; junction bases left unmatched: 5. CDR1 is MGHRA and CDR2 is YSYEKL in the germline V gene. The CDR3 loop reads CASSVDRGPNSPLHF. The CDR3 DNA sequence: TGCGCCAGCAGCGTAGACAGGGGGCCCAATTCACCCCTCCACTTT.

This sequence joins TRBV19 and TRBJ1-2; a possible D gene is TRBD1 (5 bases). V dropped 2 bases and J dropped 8 bases, with 9 bases sitting between them. The germline V gene encodes CDR1 LNHDA and CDR2 SQIVND (reference sequence). This CDR3 contains 12 residues. The CDR3 DNA is TGTGCCAGTAGTATACGAGGGGCAGGCTACACCTTC. Translating it yields CASSIRGAGYTF.

Comment on this clonotype: Being one base from a much bigger clone, this may be a read error. The V and J genes are TRBV5-4 and TRBJ1-4; 10 nucleotides line up with TRBD1. The V segment lost 0 bases and the J segment 5 bases; nucleotides outside the gene matches: 10. Germline V gene data show CDR1 as SGHNT and CDR2 as YYREEE (reference sequence). The CDR3 sequence is 18 residues long. CDR3 region: CASSLARDRGDLNEKLFF. The CDR3 DNA reads as TGTGCCAGCAGCTTGGCCCGGGACAGGGGAGACTTAAATGAAAAACTGTTTTTT. The complete variable domain, with remaining parts taken from reference TRBV5-4 and TRBJ1-4, reads ETGVTQSPTHLIKTRGQQVTLRCSSQSGHNTVSWYQQALGQGPQFIFQYYREEENGRGNFPPRFSGLQFPNYSSELNVNALELDDSALYLCASSLARDRGDLNEKLFFGSGTQLSVL.